This TCR beta chain was obtained from a study of blood T cell repertoires in COVID-19. Study-level information: Sources were T cells, B-cell-depleted T cells, or PBMCs; the material itself was cDNA or gDNA.

Study members were between about 18 and 95 years old and lived in around 24 US regions. In assigning cohorts, the study relied on participant-reported clinical history. Two consecutive negative NP/OP PCR tests, clearance, or resolved symptoms defined Cohort 3 recovery. TCRdb's copy holds only in-frame clones and misses some; the assay was immunoSEQ multiplex PCR. The data contain 15,000 to 20,000 clones, 88% of them seen just once; the ten biggest clones take up approximately 5%. The CDR3 length is 16 residues. Trimming cost V 4 bases and J 1 base; bases outside gene matches: 11. Germline assignment: CDR1 SGHRS and CDR2 YFSETQ.

Material for sequencing was PBMCs or T cells enriched from blood (not recorded which). The genes are TRBV5-1 and TRBJ2-7; the match to TRBD2 covers 7 bases. This receptor was identified in a woman in her thirties who had recovered from COVID-19. The CDR3 DNA reads as TGCGCCAGCAGCGAGGTAGCGGGCGGACCTTCCTACGAGCAGTACTTC. This codes for CASSEVAGGPSYEQYF.